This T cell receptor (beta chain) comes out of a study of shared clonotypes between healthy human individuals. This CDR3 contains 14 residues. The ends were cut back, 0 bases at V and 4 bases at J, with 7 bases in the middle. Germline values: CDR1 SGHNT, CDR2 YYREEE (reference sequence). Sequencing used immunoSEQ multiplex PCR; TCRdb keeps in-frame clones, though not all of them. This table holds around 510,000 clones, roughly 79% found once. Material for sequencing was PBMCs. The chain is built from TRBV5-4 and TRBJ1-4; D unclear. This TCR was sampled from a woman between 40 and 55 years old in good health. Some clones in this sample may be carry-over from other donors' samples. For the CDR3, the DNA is TGTGCCAGCAGCTTGGAACACCATAATGAAAAACTGTTTTTT. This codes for CASSLEHHNEKLFF.